The 20 T cell receptor beta chains presented below share a single source sample, sequenced in a study of cytomegalovirus exposure and HLA in healthy donors. The study ran its PCR with 60 Vbeta and 13 Jbeta primers. Sequenced by immunoSEQ multiplex PCR; TCRdb stores in-frame clones only, minus some. The sample holds some 130,000 clones, roughly two thirds seen once. Material: PBMCs. These receptors originate from a man younger than 40 in good health and CMV-seropositive.

The V call is TRBV28, the J call TRBJ2-7; 7 bases are shared with TRBD2. The V gene's germline CDR1 is MDHEN and CDR2 SYDVKM. V gave up 5 bases and J gave up 0 bases; unmatched junction bases: 7. CDR3 length: 15 amino acids. For the CDR3, the DNA is TGTGCCAGCAGTCTCGCCCCTAGCGGCTCCTACGAGCAGTACTTC. Its translation: CASSLAPSGSYEQYF.

This sequence joins TRBV4-1 and TRBJ2-1; 11 nucleotides match TRBD2. CDR3 size: 16 residues. Germline CDR1 reads MGHRA; CDR2 reads YSYEKL. V lost 3 bases, J lost 7 bases, and 8 bases stayed unmatched. The CDR3 spells CASSQGTSGEWNEQFF. The DNA of the CDR3 is TGCGCCAGCAGCCAGGGGACTAGCGGAGAGTGGAATGAGCAGTTCTTC.

This clone occurred many times. The CDR3 here is CASSYSLTGELFF. The CDR3 region has the DNA TGTGCCAGCAGTTACTCGCTAACCGGGGAGCTGTTTTTT. The chain joins TRBV6-5 to TRBJ2-2; D is unclear. The CDR3 spans 13 residues. Per germline, CDR1 MNHEY and CDR2 SVGAGI. Trimming cost V 0 bases and J 5 bases, with 4 bases left between them.

The rearrangement uses TRBV27 and TRBJ2-3; possible D gene TRBD1, 6 bases. The CDR3 has 14 residues. Looked up from germline, CDR1 is MNHEY and CDR2 is SMNVEV (reference sequence). V lost 5 bases and J 2 bases, leaving 11 bases between the germline ends. The CDR3 sequence: CASSTGQPTDTQYF. CDR3 nucleotides: TGTGCCAGCAGTACCGGACAGCCCACAGATACGCAGTATTTT.

This clone came up once. The chain links TRBV19 to TRBJ2-1, with 9 bases identical to TRBD1. The CDR3 extends over 17 amino acids. Looked up from germline, CDR1 is LNHDA and CDR2 is SQIVND (reference sequence). Trimming at V came to 4 bases and at J to 8 bases, leaving 15 bases not matched to a gene. The CDR3 sequence: CASSTRQGELFIDEQFF. DNA of the CDR3: TGTGCCAGTAGTACGCGACAGGGGGAACTTTTTATCGATGAGCAGTTCTTC.

This clone was counted once. The gene calls are TRBV28 and TRBJ2-5, with D possibly matching TRBD2 (6 bases). The length of the CDR3 is 16 residues. Trimming left V 2 bases short and J 3 bases short, with 16 bases between. The germline gives CDR1 MDHEN, CDR2 SYDVKM. CDR3 in amino acids: CASSLGGAGLKETQYF. CDR3 nucleotide sequence: TGTGCCAGCAGTTTAGGTGGGGCGGGGTTAAAAGAGACCCAGTACTTC.

In its sample, this clone was seen a few times. This sequence joins TRBV2 and TRBJ2-1; 8 bases align to TRBD2. CDR3 length: 15 residues. The J segment lost 10 bases and the V segment lost 6 bases, leaving 14 bases of the junction unmatched. Germline loops: CDR1 SNHLY, CDR2 FYNNEI. This CDR3 is CASSGPLAGLGEQFF. The CDR3 nucleotides are TGTGCCAGCAGCGGCCCGCTAGCGGGCCTCGGGGAGCAGTTCTTC.

V and J are TRBV4-3 and TRBJ2-1, with 7 bases aligning to TRBD2. Trimming cost V 1 base and J 4 bases; bases outside gene matches: 7. CDR3 length: 16 residues. Germline lookup yields CDR1 LGHNA and CDR2 YSLEER. The CDR3 coding sequence is TGCGCCAGCAGCCAAGTATGGCTAGCGGCATACAATGAGCAGTTCTTC. Its protein product is CASSQVWLAAYNEQFF.

This rearrangement joins TRBV5-1 to TRBJ2-1, with D unclear. V lost 0 bases and J 0 bases, leaving 13 bases between the germline ends. The CDR3 contains 17 residues. Per germline, CDR1 SGHRS and CDR2 YFSETQ. The CDR3 DNA sequence: TGCGCCAGCAGCTTGGAGGCAGCGAGGAGCTCCTACAATGAGCAGTTCTTC. It encodes CASSLEAARSSYNEQFF.

This chain links TRBV5-6 with TRBJ2-3, with 10 nucleotides matching TRBD1. Germline V lookup: CDR1 SGHDT, CDR2 YYEEEE. The CDR3 is 15 amino acids. With 4 bases clipped from V and 4 bases from J, the junction kept 6 bases outside the gene matches. The CDR3 DNA is TGTGCCAGCAGCCGGGGGACAGGGGTTGCAGATACGCAGTATTTT. Protein product: CASSRGTGVADTQYF.

V and J are TRBV12-5 and TRBJ2-3; 11 positions match TRBD2. The junction had 21 bases not matched to a gene; V was cut back by 0 bases and J by 4 bases. The germline gives CDR1 LGHNT, CDR2 FRNRAP. CDR3 size: 22 residues. The CDR3 DNA reads as TGTGCTAGTGGTTTGGTAGCCCCGGGGCTAGCGGGAGGCCGTGTGGGGTCAGATACGCAGTATTTT. Its translation is CASGLVAPGLAGGRVGSDTQYF.

The CDR3 sequence is CASSLLGGHEQYF. The CDR3 nucleotides read TGTGCCAGCAGCCTCCTAGGGGGCCACGAGCAGTACTTC. This chain uses TRBV7-9 with TRBJ2-7, with 7 bases matching TRBD1. The junction had 6 bases not matched to a gene; V was cut back by 5 bases and J by 5 bases. CDR1 is SEHNR, CDR2 FQNEAQ, per germline (reference sequence). CDR3 length equals 13 residues.

V and J are TRBV1 and TRBJ2-5; the table assigns TRBD2, which was not confirmed against the DNA. TRBV1 is tagged as a pseudogene. This CDR3 has 18 amino acids. CDR3 sequence reads: CTSSQDRAGGGQGETQYF. CDR3 bases: TGCACCAGCAGCCAAGATAGAGCGGGAGGCGGTCAGGGAGAGACCCAGTACTTC.

The chain combines TRBV7-9 with TRBJ1-1, with 8 bases matching TRBD1. CDR1 is SEHNR and CDR2 is FQNEAQ in the germline V gene (reference sequence). The CDR3 is made up of 14 amino acids. V gave up 2 bases and J gave up 5 bases; unmatched junction bases: 4. The DNA for the CDR3 is TGTGCCAGCAGCTTAAGTCGGACAGGGACTGAAGCTTTCTTT. As protein: CASSLSRTGTEAFF.

This chain joins TRBV2 and TRBJ2-5; 9 bases are a match to TRBD2. The DNA end favors TRBJ2-7, so the J call may be wrong. This CDR3 comprises 13 residues. Germline V gene sequence: CDR1 SNHLY, CDR2 FYNNEI. The CDR3 loop reads CAGAGGTSYEQYF. DNA of the CDR3: TGTGCCGGAGCGGGAGGCACCTCCTACGAGCAGTACTTC.

This clone showed up just a few times. The chain employs TRBV7-2 and TRBJ2-1, with D possibly TRBD2 on 5 matching bases. V lost 8 bases and J lost 6, with 17 bases in between. Germline V lookup: CDR1 SGHTA, CDR2 FQGNSA. The CDR3 runs 14 residues. The CDR3 spells CASEPRRSGNEQFF. The CDR3 DNA follows: TGTGCCAGCGAACCCAGGCGGAGCGGCAATGAGCAGTTCTTC.

The chain links TRBV7-9 to TRBJ2-3, with 11 positions matching TRBD2. Per the germline V gene, CDR1 is SEHNR and CDR2 is FQNEAQ (reference sequence). V lost 5 bases to trimming and J lost 4 bases; unmatched junction nucleotides: 8. The CDR3 sequence is 16 residues long. Written as DNA, the CDR3 is TGTGCCAGCAGCACACTTTTAGCGGGAGGGGCAGATACGCAGTATTTT. It translates to CASSTLLAGGADTQYF.

V is TRBV4-3 and J is TRBJ2-3; 8 positions match TRBD2. The trim removed 4 bases at V and 7 bases at J, leaving 13 bases unmatched. This CDR3 has 16 amino acids. Looked up from germline, CDR1 is LGHNA and CDR2 is YSLEER. CDR3 sequence (DNA): TGCGCCAGCAGCCGGTTAGCGGGATTGAAGGGAAATACGCAGTATTTT. It is translated as CASSRLAGLKGNTQYF.

The rearrangement uses TRBV7-2 and TRBJ2-7; 7 nucleotides agree with TRBD1. This CDR3 has 14 amino acids. Losses at the gene ends were 5 bases for V and 3 bases for J; bases not matched to a gene: 7. The germline gives CDR1 SGHTA, CDR2 FQGNSA. The CDR3 nucleotides read TGTGCCAGCAGCCCCAGGACAGGCCGCTACGAGCAGTACTTC. This gives the protein CASSPRTGRYEQYF.

The V and J genes are TRBV5-1 and TRBJ2-1; D possibly corresponds to TRBD2 (6 bases). With 6 bases removed from V and 0 bases from J, the gap between germline ends came to 16 bases. This CDR3 has 16 residues. CDR1 and CDR2 from the germline V gene are SGHRS and YFSETQ. In DNA form, the CDR3 reads TGCGCCAGCAACCGGCTTGGGACTGGCTCCTACAATGAGCAGTTCTTC. This encodes CASNRLGTGSYNEQFF.